Presented here are 31 T cell receptor beta chains from one specimen sequenced in a study of T cell changes during pregnancy in multiple sclerosis. TCRdb's copy holds only in-frame clones and misses some; the assay was immunoSEQ multiplex PCR. The sample lists 72,000 or so clones, roughly 93% seen once, with around 2.3% in the top ten. Here the sequenced sample was peripheral blood, taken in the second trimester of pregnancy. The source is a female donor with multiple sclerosis, enrolled in a pregnancy study.

The J gene is TRBJ1-1, the V gene TRBV7-3; possible D gene TRBD1, 5 bases. V was cut by 5 bases and J by 0 bases, with 7 bases left in between. Germline-derived CDR1 and CDR2 are SGHTA and FQGTGA. The CDR3 runs 13 residues. The CDR3 region has the DNA TGTGCCAGCAGCGGGGGGGTGAACACTGAAGCTTTCTTT. Translated, it gives CASSGGVNTEAFF. Full variable domain (rest looked up from reference TRBV7-3 and TRBJ1-1): GAGVSQTPSNKVTEKGKYVELRCDPISGHTALYWYRQSLGQGPEFLIYFQGTGAADDSGLPNDRFFAVRPEGSVSTLKIQRTERGDSAVYLCASSGGVNTEAFFGQGTRLTVV.

The chain links TRBV13 to TRBJ2-6; 7 nucleotides line up with TRBD1. The CDR3 loop spans 17 amino acids. The V segment lost 1 base and the J segment 0 bases; nucleotides outside the gene matches: 3. Germline CDR1 is PRHDT and CDR2 is FYEKMQ (reference sequence). The CDR3 here is CASSLEGDSSGANVLTF. CDR3 in DNA: TGTGCCAGCAGCTTAGAGGGGGACAGCTCTGGGGCCAACGTCCTGACTTTC.

V usage is TRBV7-3 and J usage is TRBJ2-1; 15 positions match TRBD2. Germline assignment: CDR1 SGHTA and CDR2 FQGTGA. V gave up 4 bases and J gave up 0 bases; unmatched junction bases: 10. This CDR3 spans 20 amino acids. DNA for the CDR3: TGTGCCAGCAGCTCAGATGGGACTAGCGGGGGGCTGGGCTCCTACAATGAGCAGTTCTTC. Translation: CASSSDGTSGGLGSYNEQFF. Complete variable domain (other parts from reference TRBV7-3 and TRBJ2-1): GAGVSQTPSNKVTEKGKYVELRCDPISGHTALYWYRQSLGQGPEFLIYFQGTGAADDSGLPNDRFFAVRPEGSVSTLKIQRTERGDSAVYLCASSSDGTSGGLGSYNEQFFGPGTRLTVL.

The V gene is TRBV11-3, the J gene TRBJ2-7, with 7 bases aligning to TRBD1. With V trimmed by 5 bases and J by 6 bases, 1 base remained unmatched. CDR3 length equals 11 residues. From germline, CDR1 is SGHNT and CDR2 YENEEA. The CDR3 here is CASSAGGEQYF. In DNA form, the CDR3 reads TGTGCCAGCAGCGCAGGGGGCGAGCAGTACTTC.

This chain links TRBV5-6 with TRBJ2-7; perhaps TRBD2 as D (5 bases). Germline lookup yields CDR1 SGHDT and CDR2 YYEEEE. The CDR3 runs 14 residues. The V end was cut by 1 base, the J end by 4 bases, with 12 bases between. The chain's CDR3 is CASSLSGVVYEQYF. The CDR3, as DNA: TGTGCCAGCAGCTTGTCCGGGGTTGTATACGAGCAGTACTTC.

The chain carries TRBV7-8 and TRBJ1-5; 9 nucleotides line up with TRBD1. The trim removed 5 bases at V and 4 bases at J, leaving 6 bases unmatched. This CDR3 is 15 amino acids long. Looked up from germline, CDR1 is SGHVS and CDR2 is FQNEAQ. Here the CDR3 reads CASSVQGARNQPQHF. As DNA, the CDR3 is TGTGCCAGCAGCGTACAGGGGGCGCGGAATCAGCCCCAGCATTTT.

CDR3 amino acids: CASSREKSRDRGNNEQFF. The CDR3 DNA is TGCGCCAGCAGTCGAGAGAAGAGCCGGGACAGGGGGAACAATGAGCAGTTCTTC. The J gene is TRBJ2-1, the V gene TRBV10-1, with TRBD1 identical over 11 bases. The CDR3 loop spans 18 amino acids. V was clipped by 5 bases and J by 5 bases; unmatched bases: 14. The germline V gene has CDR1 WNHNN and CDR2 SYGVQD (reference sequence).

V gene TRBV28 combines with J gene TRBJ2-1; D remains ambiguous. V dropped 3 bases and J dropped 5 bases, with 11 bases sitting between them. Germline CDR1 reads MDHEN; CDR2 reads SYDVKM. This CDR3 is 14 amino acids long. The CDR3 coding sequence is TGTGCCAGCAGTTTGGTCCAGCGCCACAATGAGCAGTTCTTC. As protein: CASSLVQRHNEQFF.

This chain joins TRBV7-9 and TRBJ1-4; TRBD1 agrees at 9 bases. Trimming at V came to 5 bases and at J to 7 bases, leaving 5 bases not matched to a gene. CDR1 is SEHNR and CDR2 is FQNEAQ in the germline V gene (reference sequence). This CDR3 is 14 amino acids long. CDR3 DNA sequence: TGTGCCAGCAGCCCTGGACAGGGGAGTGAAAAACTGTTTTTT. This codes for CASSPGQGSEKLFF.

The gene calls are TRBV7-9 and TRBJ1-2; D gene unclear. Between the trimmed V and J ends, which lost 1 base and 0 bases, there was a span of 6 bases. CDR3 length equals 14 residues. CDR1 SEHNR and CDR2 FQNEAQ come from the germline V gene (reference sequence). In nucleotides, the CDR3 is TGTGCCAGCAGCTTAGGCGGAACTAACTATGGCTACACCTTC. Amino acid sequence: CASSLGGTNYGYTF.

This chain links TRBV19 with TRBJ2-3; no clear D. V was pared by 5 bases and J by 4 bases, with 7 bases between. The CDR3 contains 12 residues. Germline V CDR1 and CDR2: LNHDA, SQIVND (reference sequence). CDR3 in amino acids: CASSSRSDTQYF. The CDR3 region has the DNA TGTGCCAGTAGTTCCAGATCAGATACGCAGTATTTT.

The V call is TRBV6-4, the J call TRBJ2-3; 9 nucleotides line up with TRBD1. The CDR3 extends over 15 amino acids. The junction had 7 bases not matched to a gene; V was cut back by 6 bases and J by 3 bases. Germline V gene data show CDR1 as MRHNA and CDR2 as SNTAGT. The CDR3 here is CASRADRGETDTQYF. The CDR3 coding sequence is TGTGCCAGCAGAGCGGACAGGGGCGAGACAGATACGCAGTATTTT.

The CDR3 region is CASSELGTGNTIYF. The CDR3 region has the DNA TGTGCCAGCAGTGAACTAGGTACTGGAAACACCATATATTTT. The chain is built from TRBV6-1 and TRBJ1-3; D gene unclear. The germline CDR1 and CDR2 sequences are MNHNS and SASEGT. The CDR3 has 14 amino acids. V was cut by 2 bases and J by 2 bases, with 7 bases left in between.

The chain uses TRBV10-3 and TRBJ2-5; 7 nucleotides line up with TRBD2. V was pared by 3 bases and J by 4 bases, with 5 bases of the junction left unmatched. The CDR3 loop spans 14 amino acids. CDR1 ENHRY and CDR2 SYGVKD come from the germline V gene. Here the CDR3 DNA reads TGTGCCATCAGTGAACCCGCTAGCGGAGAGACCCAGTACTTC. Its protein product is CAISEPASGETQYF.

The chain carries TRBV2 and TRBJ1-1; TRBD1 matches at 11 bases. V was pared by 6 bases and J by 7 bases, with 13 bases of the junction left unmatched. Germline CDR1 reads SNHLY; CDR2 reads FYNNEI. CDR3 length: 16 amino acids. Here the CDR3 reads CASRPEPGQGVLEAFF. The CDR3 DNA is TGTGCCAGCAGGCCAGAACCGGGACAGGGGGTACTTGAAGCTTTCTTT.

The chain has TRBV25-1 and TRBJ1-3; TRBD1 matches at 7 bases. The CDR3 has 14 amino acids. Germline V gives CDR1 MGHDK, CDR2 SYGVNS. Unmatched junction bases numbered 6, after V lost 4 bases and J lost 6 bases. CDR3 in amino acids: CASSADRVLNTIYF. CDR3 DNA: TGTGCCAGCAGTGCCGACAGGGTACTAAACACCATATATTTT.

The gene calls are TRBV19 and TRBJ1-2, with D perhaps matching TRBD1 (6 bases). Germline V gene sequence: CDR1 LNHDA, CDR2 SQIVND (reference sequence). This CDR3 comprises 16 residues. Trimming cost V 6 bases and J 2 bases, with 19 bases left between them. Written as DNA, the CDR3 is TGTGCCAGTAGCCCTCGGGGGGCGGATAAAAACTATGGCTACACCTTC. This sequence encodes CASSPRGADKNYGYTF.

The chain carries TRBV27 and TRBJ2-4, with D perhaps matching TRBD2 (5 bases). The CDR3 consists of 14 residues. The germline gives CDR1 MNHEY, CDR2 SMNVEV (reference sequence). V lost 0 bases, J lost 2 bases, and 5 bases lay in between. As DNA, the CDR3 is TGTGCCAGCAGTTTATCCGGGACCAAAAACATTCAGTACTTC. Its translation: CASSLSGTKNIQYF.

The chain combines TRBV25-1 with TRBJ2-3; TRBD1 agrees at 8 bases. This CDR3 contains 15 residues. Germline V gene lookup returns CDR1 MGHDK and CDR2 SYGVNS. With 2 bases clipped from V and 7 bases from J, the junction kept 8 bases outside the gene matches. CDR3 amino acids: CASSEPGQGVNTQYF. As DNA, the CDR3 is TGTGCCAGCAGTGAACCAGGACAGGGCGTAAATACGCAGTATTTT.

This clone has only one observation. The J gene is TRBJ2-1, the V gene TRBV4-2; possible D gene TRBD2, 5 bases. CDR1 LGHNA and CDR2 YNFKEQ come from the germline V gene. CDR3 length equals 16 residues. V gave up 0 bases and J gave up 2 bases, with 11 bases separating them. This CDR3 reads CASSQERLAPYNEQFF. In DNA form, the CDR3 reads TGTGCCAGCAGCCAAGAGCGGCTAGCCCCCTACAATGAGCAGTTCTTC.

V and J are TRBV7-2 and TRBJ2-4; perhaps TRBD1 as D (7 bases). Germline CDR1 reads SGHTA; CDR2 reads FQGNSA. This CDR3 has 13 amino acids. V was trimmed by 5 bases and J by 9 bases, leaving 14 bases between them. As DNA, the CDR3 is TGTGCCAGCAGCCGAAGACAGGGAGGCATTCAGTACTTC. Translated, it gives CASSRRQGGIQYF.

The chain is built from TRBV11-2 and TRBJ2-7, with 7 bases aligning to TRBD2. The J segment lost 4 bases and the V segment lost 5 bases, leaving 5 bases of the junction unmatched. Germline V CDR1 and CDR2: SGHAT, FQNNGV. The CDR3 runs 13 residues. The CDR3 DNA is TGTGCCAGCAGCCACTCGGGACTATACGAGCAGTACTTC. Translated, it gives CASSHSGLYEQYF.

The sample holds one count of this clone. This chain links TRBV6-5 with TRBJ1-5, with TRBD1 matching over 9 bases. With 6 bases clipped from V and 5 bases from J, the junction kept 8 bases outside the gene matches. Germline assignment: CDR1 MNHEY and CDR2 SVGAGI. The CDR3 runs to 15 residues. In nucleotides, the CDR3 is TGTGCCAGCAGCCCCCAGACAGGGGGAGATCAGCCCCAGCATTTT. It translates to CASSPQTGGDQPQHF.

This chain uses TRBV5-4 with TRBJ2-5; D is perhaps TRBD2 (5 bases). Germline V CDR1 and CDR2: SGHNT, YYREEE (reference sequence). Trimming took off 1 base at V and 5 bases at J, with 9 bases between the two ends. CDR3 size: 13 residues. The CDR3 sequence: CASSLFGGETQYF. The CDR3 bases are TGTGCCAGCAGCTTGTTCGGCGGGGAGACCCAGTACTTC.

The rearrangement uses TRBV29-1 and TRBJ1-2; 7 bases fit TRBD1. From germline, CDR1 is SQVTM and CDR2 ANQGSEA. V was pared by 7 bases and J by 8 bases, with 10 bases of the junction left unmatched. The CDR3 loop spans 12 amino acids. In DNA form, the CDR3 reads TGCAGCGCAAACTACAGGGGTGAGGGCTACACCTTC. Its protein product is CSANYRGEGYTF.

The gene calls are TRBV7-9 and TRBJ1-3; D unclear. From germline, CDR1 is SEHNR and CDR2 FQNEAQ (reference sequence). Trimming took 0 bases from V and 0 from J, leaving 6 bases between them. The CDR3 runs 15 residues. The CDR3, as DNA: TGTGCCAGCAGCTTAGCGCCGAGCTCTGGAAACACCATATATTTT. It specifies CASSLAPSSGNTIYF.

V gene TRBV7-8 combines with J gene TRBJ2-7; a possible D gene is TRBD1 (6 bases). V lost 5 bases, J lost 2 bases, and 16 bases lay in between. From germline, CDR1 is SGHVS and CDR2 FQNEAQ. The CDR3 sequence is 15 residues long. The CDR3 region is CASSPLTGQTYEQYF. In DNA, the CDR3 is TGTGCCAGCAGCCCATTGACAGGCCAAACCTACGAGCAGTACTTC.

This clone appeared once. The rearrangement links TRBV5-1 to TRBJ1-3; D is ambiguous. The CDR3 covers 19 residues. CDR1 and CDR2 (germline): SGHRS, YFSETQ. V lost 0 bases and J 2 bases, leaving 21 bases between the germline ends. The DNA of the CDR3 is TGCGCCAGCAGCTTGGGACGGGGTAGGGTTCCTCTCGCTGGAAACACCATATATTTT. This sequence encodes CASSLGRGRVPLAGNTIYF.

V and J are TRBV7-2 and TRBJ2-1, with 7 bases identical to TRBD2. With V trimmed by 2 bases and J by 0 bases, 1 base remained unmatched. The germline gives CDR1 SGHTA, CDR2 FQGNSA. There are 15 residues in the CDR3. The CDR3 loop is CASSLTGGSYNEQFF. The CDR3 coding sequence is TGTGCCAGCAGCTTAACGGGGGGCTCCTACAATGAGCAGTTCTTC.

The chain carries TRBV13 and TRBJ2-2; 10 bases agree with TRBD2. Germline values: CDR1 PRHDT, CDR2 FYEKMQ (reference sequence). The CDR3 runs to 17 residues. Trimming cost V 3 bases and J 1 base; bases outside gene matches: 5. The CDR3 sequence is CASSFRTSGENTGELFF. The CDR3 DNA is TGTGCCAGCAGCTTTCGGACTAGCGGAGAGAACACCGGGGAGCTGTTTTTT. Drawing the rest from reference TRBV13 and TRBJ2-2, the complete variable domain is AAGVIQSPRHLIKEKRETATLKCYPIPRHDTVYWYQQGPGQDPQFLISFYEKMQSDKGSIPDRFSAQQFSDYHSELNMSSLELGDSALYFCASSFRTSGENTGELFFGEGSRLTVL.

The chain has TRBV14 and TRBJ1-4; D remains ambiguous. The V end lost 4 bases, the J end lost 2 bases, and 11 bases lay between the germline ends. This CDR3 comprises 15 residues. Looked up from germline, CDR1 is SGHDN and CDR2 is FVKESK. The DNA of the CDR3 is TGTGCCAGCAGCCCCCGACATGGCACTAATGAAAAACTGTTTTTT. It specifies CASSPRHGTNEKLFF.